This TCR beta chain was profiled in a study of T cell clones after liver transplantation. Generated by immunoSEQ multiplex PCR, the TCRdb table keeps only in-frame clones and is missing some. In the table there are over 50,000 clones, 65% to 85% of which are singletons. Trimming took 5 bases from V and 4 from J; bases not matched to a gene: 6. The CDR3 is 15 amino acids. The germline gives CDR1 MGHDK, CDR2 SYGVNS. V is TRBV25-1 and J is TRBJ1-3; 9 bases are a match to TRBD1. The sample consisted of CD4+ T cells from blood, taken before liver transplant. The source of this sequence is a human donor who received a liver transplant. The CDR3 loop is CASSTGGSAGNTIYF. As DNA, the CDR3 is TGTGCCAGCAGTACAGGGGGCTCAGCCGGAAACACCATATATTTT.